The 20 T cell receptor beta chains below all came from one sample that was sequenced in a study of human T cells and chemical hapten exposure. The time point is: pre-sensitization, week 0. The treatment is: therapeutic diphenylcyclopropenone sensitization with weekly scalp DPC. TCRdb ran MiXCR on the RACE reads and lists one entry per CDR3 protein. The sample includes roughly 38,000 distinct CDR3 sequences, roughly an eighth of them seen just once. Source: whole blood, taken in connection with sensitization to the hapten diphenylcyclopropenone (DPC). The receptor source for this set is a woman in her 30s with alopecia areata. Some clones in this sample may be carry-over from other donors' samples.

This clonotype occurred a few times. The chain has TRBV7-9 and TRBJ2-7, with a possible D match to TRBD2 (6 bases). The CDR3 totals 15 residues. Between the trimmed V and J ends, which lost 0 bases and 5 bases, there was a span of 14 bases. Germline assignment: CDR1 SEHNR and CDR2 FQNEAQ (reference sequence). This CDR3 reads CASSLAGGPLNEQYF. CDR3 in DNA: TGTGCCAGCAGCTTAGCGGGAGGACCCCTAAACGAGCAGTACTTC.

The chain couples TRBV28 to TRBJ1-2; 7 bases are shared with TRBD1. There are 17 residues in the CDR3. Trimming at V came to 7 bases and at J to 8 bases, leaving 22 bases not matched to a gene. The V gene's germline CDR1 is MDHEN and CDR2 SYDVKM. The CDR3 is CASISFIRGRQSVGYTF. The CDR3 DNA follows: TGTGCCAGCATCTCCTTTATTAGGGGGCGTCAATCGGTCGGCTACACCTTC.

In regard to this clonotype: Since no conserved phenylalanine or tryptophan closes the CDR3, a read error is the likely cause. J is TRBJ1-2 and V is TRBV7-2; D is unclear. V was cut by 5 bases and J by 0 bases, with 1 base left in between. The CDR3 loop spans 11 amino acids. Looked up from germline, CDR1 is SGHTA and CDR2 is FQGNSA. The CDR3 coding sequence is TGTGCCAGCAGCGCTAACTATGGCTACACCTAC. It yields the protein CASSANYGYTY.

At least ten counts were recorded for this clonotype. J is TRBJ1-2 and V is TRBV7-9, with a weak D call TRBD1 (5 bases). The germline V and J ends were trimmed by 0 bases and 7 bases, with 12 bases remaining between them. Germline CDR1 reads SEHNR; CDR2 reads FQNEAQ (reference sequence). The CDR3 is 14 residues long. CDR3 sequence (DNA): TGTGCCAGCAGCTTAGCTCCAGGGACGGGTGGCTACACCTTC. Its protein product is CASSLAPGTGGYTF.

At least ten counts were recorded for this clonotype. The chain combines TRBV5-1 with TRBJ2-4; TRBD2 matches at 8 bases. The V segment lost 4 bases and the J segment 3 bases; nucleotides outside the gene matches: 6. The germline gives CDR1 SGHRS, CDR2 YFSETQ. The CDR3 consists of 15 residues. CDR3 in amino acids: CASSSQAGDKNIQYF. The CDR3 DNA reads as TGCGCCAGCAGCAGCCAAGCGGGAGACAAAAACATTCAGTACTTC.

This chain connects TRBV5-5 to TRBJ1-6; D possibly corresponds to TRBD1 (6 bases). The V end was cut by 6 bases, the J end by 7 bases, with 14 bases between. The CDR3 loop spans 14 amino acids. CDR1 is SGHKS and CDR2 is YYEKEE in the germline V gene (reference sequence). The CDR3 DNA is TGTGCCAGCAAGACCGGGACACCCAATTCACCCCTCCACTTT. Translated, it gives CASKTGTPNSPLHF.

The rearrangement uses TRBV18 and TRBJ1-3; D not certain. The CDR3 spans 15 residues. Germline CDR1 and CDR2: KGHSH and LQKENI. With 3 bases removed from V and 2 bases from J, the gap between germline ends came to 11 bases. CDR3 sequence: CASSPGGNPGNTIYF. The CDR3 nucleotides are TGTGCCAGCTCACCCGGAGGGAACCCTGGAAACACCATATATTTT.

This clonotype was counted only a few times. The chain links TRBV5-1 to TRBJ1-1; D is uncertain. CDR1 and CDR2 from the germline V gene are SGHRS and YFSETQ. The CDR3 totals 13 residues. V was pared by 4 bases and J by 0 bases, with 7 bases between. The CDR3 DNA follows: TGCGCCAGCAGCCCCAGGATGAACACTGAAGCTTTCTTT. Amino acid sequence: CASSPRMNTEAFF.

This clonotype was observed a few times. The rearrangement uses TRBV29-1 and TRBJ2-5, with a possible D match to TRBD1 (6 bases). The germline V and J ends were trimmed by 4 bases and 2 bases, with 14 bases remaining between them. The CDR3 has 14 residues. The germline V gene has CDR1 SQVTM and CDR2 ANQGSEA. As DNA, the CDR3 is TGCAGCGTTGTGGGGACACGGAAACAAGAGACCCAGTACTTC. Amino acid sequence: CSVVGTRKQETQYF.

V usage is TRBV20-1 and J usage is TRBJ2-4, with a weak D call TRBD2 (5 bases). This CDR3 is 14 amino acids long. Germline CDR1 is DFQATT and CDR2 is SNEGSKA (reference sequence). The V end was cut by 6 bases, the J end by 6 bases, with 18 bases between. The CDR3 reads CSAGSEEDPNIQYF. CDR3 bases: TGCAGTGCGGGGTCAGAGGAGGACCCAAACATTCAGTACTTC.

This clonotype was seen repeatedly, ten times or more. This rearrangement joins TRBV29-1 to TRBJ1-2, with no clear D. CDR3 length equals 13 residues. Germline V gene sequence: CDR1 SQVTM, CDR2 ANQGSEA. V lost 8 bases and J 4 bases, leaving 17 bases between the germline ends. The CDR3 DNA follows: TGCAGCACCAGTTGGTTTGGCGCCTATGGCTACACCTTC. Amino acid sequence: CSTSWFGAYGYTF.

The V gene is TRBV20-1, the J gene TRBJ1-2, with D unclear. The ends were cut back, 7 bases at V and 3 bases at J, with 15 bases in the middle. Germline-derived CDR1 and CDR2 are DFQATT and SNEGSKA (reference sequence). The CDR3 contains 13 residues. The CDR3 DNA follows: TGCAGTGTCCCCCCCACGACGGACTATGGCTACACCTTC. It specifies CSVPPTTDYGYTF.

The gene calls are TRBV3-2 and TRBJ2-1; the DNA was not used to check the table's D call, TRBD1. TRBV3-2 is a pseudogene locus. The CDR3 totals 15 residues. The chain's CDR3 is CASSQGEGVANEQFF. The CDR3 DNA reads TGTGCCAGCAGCCAAGGAGAGGGGGTAGCCAATGAGCAGTTCTTC.

The V call is TRBV7-9, the J call TRBJ2-1; possibly TRBD2 for D (6 bases). The CDR3 is 15 residues long. CDR1 SEHNR and CDR2 FQNEAQ come from the germline V gene (reference sequence). With 5 bases removed from V and 10 bases from J, the gap between germline ends came to 21 bases. CDR3 coding DNA: TGTGCCAGCAGCCCGGGGACTTCTACGGAAGGGGAGCAGTTCTTC. Translation: CASSPGTSTEGEQFF.

This clonotype was detected many times. The chain couples TRBV4-3 to TRBJ2-2; 8 bases agree with TRBD2. With 1 base clipped from V and 3 bases from J, the junction kept 7 bases outside the gene matches. The CDR3 is made up of 17 amino acids. Germline V gene sequence: CDR1 LGHNA, CDR2 YSLEER. The CDR3 nucleotides read TGCGCCAGCAGCCAAGTGAGGACGGGAGGGTACACCGGGGAGCTGTTTTTT. This sequence encodes CASSQVRTGGYTGELFF.

This clonotype was detected only a few times. Sequence at one end of the junction differs from germline and may be a read error. V gene TRBV28 combines with J gene TRBJ1-1, with D hard to call. The CDR3 totals 11 residues. From germline, CDR1 is MDHEN and CDR2 SYDVKM. CDR3 region: CVSSHLYEAFF. The CDR3 DNA follows: TGTGTCAGCAGCCACCTTTATGAAGCTTTCTTT.

In its sample, this clonotype was seen many times. The chain combines TRBV5-1 with TRBJ2-5, with D unresolved. This CDR3 is built from 14 residues. The V end lost 3 bases, the J end lost 3 bases, and 12 bases lay between the germline ends. Germline-derived CDR1 and CDR2 are SGHRS and YFSETQ. CDR3 region: CASSSTDGKETQYF. The DNA for the CDR3 is TGCGCCAGCAGCTCGACGGACGGCAAAGAGACCCAGTACTTC. The whole variable domain, filled in from reference TRBV5-1 and TRBJ2-5, reads KAGVTQTPRYLIKTRGQQVTLSCSPISGHRSVSWYQQTPGQGLQFLFEYFSETQRNKGNFPGRFSGRQFSNSRSEMNVSTLELGDSALYLCASSSTDGKETQYFGPGTRLLVL.

This clonotype occurred many times. The chain carries TRBV28 and TRBJ2-7; D call uncertain. Trimming took off 5 bases at V and 5 bases at J, with 16 bases between the two ends. The CDR3 has 14 amino acids. Germline loops: CDR1 MDHEN, CDR2 SYDVKM. The CDR3 reads CASSRAIWMDEQYF. The DNA for the CDR3 is TGTGCCAGCAGTCGAGCTATTTGGATGGACGAGCAGTACTTC.

In this sample, this clonotype turned up many times. The V gene is TRBV13, the J gene TRBJ2-7, with TRBD2 matching over 9 bases. The V segment lost 5 bases and the J segment 0 bases; nucleotides outside the gene matches: 8. Germline assignment: CDR1 PRHDT and CDR2 FYEKMQ (reference sequence). CDR3 size: 16 residues. The chain's CDR3 is CASSLSPSGASYEQYF. Here the CDR3 DNA reads TGTGCCAGCAGCCTTAGTCCTAGCGGGGCCTCCTACGAGCAGTACTTC.

This chain joins TRBV7-8 and TRBJ2-1; D is ambiguous. Germline V gene data show CDR1 as SGHVS and CDR2 as FQNEAQ. V was pared by 3 bases and J by 6 bases, with 15 bases between. CDR3 length equals 15 residues. The CDR3 reads CASSFPGVRTNEQFF. DNA for the CDR3: TGTGCCAGCAGCTTTCCTGGGGTTAGAACCAATGAGCAGTTCTTC.